These 19 T cell receptor beta chains were all obtained from the same sample, sequenced in a study of blood T cell repertoires in COVID-19. Assay: immunoSEQ multiplex PCR; the TCRdb copy retains only in-frame clones and omits some. The data contain roughly 190,000 clones, around 82% of them singletons. The sample taken for sequencing was PBMCs or T cells enriched from blood (not recorded which). These receptor sequences come from a woman aged 55-70 years with acute COVID-19.

There are a few counts of this clone. The chain joins TRBV2 to TRBJ2-5; 8 nucleotides align to TRBD2. Germline CDR1 reads SNHLY; CDR2 reads FYNNEI. The CDR3 extends over 12 amino acids. The V and J ends lost 7 bases and 5 bases, in that order; junction bases with no gene match: 3. CDR3 residues: CASNGRGETQYF. The CDR3 nucleotides are TGTGCCAGCAACGGGAGGGGGGAGACCCAGTACTTC.

The chain carries TRBV29-1 and TRBJ1-2, with 7 bases aligning to TRBD1. Germline trimming cut 4 bases from V and 3 bases from J; bases unmatched to any gene: 5. There are 13 residues in the CDR3. Germline V gives CDR1 SQVTM, CDR2 ANQGSEA. The CDR3 sequence: CSVVEGTDYGYTF. The DNA of the CDR3 is TGCAGCGTTGTAGAGGGGACAGACTATGGCTACACCTTC.

This clone was observed a single time. The genes are TRBV7-9 and TRBJ1-1; TRBD1 matches at 7 bases. Germline V gives CDR1 SEHNR, CDR2 FQNEAQ (reference sequence). This CDR3 has 14 residues. Germline trimming cut 6 bases from V and 6 bases from J; bases unmatched to any gene: 10. CDR3 bases: TGTGCCAGCAGGAAAGAGAAGGGACAGCCTGAAGCTTTCTTT. This sequence encodes CASRKEKGQPEAFF.

The V gene is TRBV28, the J gene TRBJ1-2, with a weak D call TRBD1 (5 bases). V shed 3 bases and J shed 3 bases, with 8 bases lying between them. The V gene's germline CDR1 is MDHEN and CDR2 SYDVKM. The CDR3 is 13 residues long. CDR3 residues: CASSFPGHYGYTF. CDR3 in DNA: TGTGCCAGCAGTTTTCCAGGGCACTATGGCTACACCTTC.

The CDR3 DNA is TGTGCCAGCAGACGGGGGGAGGGCGGCATTCAGTACTTC. Translating it yields CASRRGEGGIQYF. The chain employs TRBV12-3 or TRBV12-4 and TRBJ2-4; TRBD2 matches at 7 bases. The CDR3 length is 13 residues. Losses at the gene ends were 6 bases for V and 9 bases for J; bases not matched to a gene: 8.

The gene calls are TRBV19 and TRBJ1-6; tentative D call: TRBD1 (6 bases). Trimming cost V 8 bases and J 7 bases, with 12 bases left between them. This CDR3 comprises 13 residues. Germline V gene sequence: CDR1 LNHDA, CDR2 SQIVND (reference sequence). This CDR3 is CASGQGLNSPLHF. The DNA for the CDR3 is TGTGCCAGTGGCCAGGGGCTCAATTCACCCCTCCACTTT.

The rearrangement links TRBV4-3 to TRBJ2-1; D gene unclear. V was clipped by 0 bases and J by 4 bases, with 10 bases between them. This CDR3 comprises 15 residues. CDR1 and CDR2 from the germline V gene are LGHNA and YSLEER. The CDR3 DNA sequence: TGCGCCAGCAGCCAAGAAGATTACCGGTACAATGAGCAGTTCTTC. Its protein product is CASSQEDYRYNEQFF.

In its sample, this clone was seen a few times. The chain recombines TRBV7-9 with TRBJ1-4, with 8 positions matching TRBD1. This CDR3 is 13 amino acids long. With 5 bases clipped from V and 10 bases from J, the junction kept 6 bases outside the gene matches. CDR1 and CDR2 (germline): SEHNR, FQNEAQ (reference sequence). Written as DNA, the CDR3 is TGTGCCAGCAGCGTGGGACAGGAGGGAAAACTGTTTTTT. Translating gives CASSVGQEGKLFF.

This sequence joins TRBV5-4 and TRBJ1-1; no reliable D call. The germline gives CDR1 SGHNT, CDR2 YYREEE (reference sequence). The CDR3 sequence is 12 residues long. V lost 4 bases, J lost 6 bases, and 10 bases lay in between. CDR3 sequence (DNA): TGTGCCAGCAGCCCAATGGGAGCTGAAGCTTTCTTT. It specifies CASSPMGAEAFF.

This chain joins TRBV19 and TRBJ2-1, with 10 nucleotides matching TRBD2. CDR3 length: 16 residues. The trim removed 3 bases at V and 6 bases at J, leaving 8 bases unmatched. Looked up from germline, CDR1 is LNHDA and CDR2 is SQIVND (reference sequence). The CDR3 reads CASSIEAPSGSNEQFF. In DNA, the CDR3 is TGTGCCAGTAGTATTGAGGCCCCTAGCGGGAGCAATGAGCAGTTCTTC.

The chain links TRBV24-1 to TRBJ1-3, with D uncertain. Germline-derived CDR1 and CDR2 are KGHDR and SFDVKD. Trimming stripped 3 bases from V and 0 bases from J, with 2 bases between. The CDR3 spans 13 residues. The chain's CDR3 is CATSDHSGNTIYF. CDR3 sequence (DNA): TGTGCCACCAGTGATCACTCTGGAAACACCATATATTTT.

This chain uses TRBV12-3 or TRBV12-4 with TRBJ2-3; no firm D call. CDR3 length: 13 residues. With 10 bases removed from V and 2 bases from J, the gap between germline ends came to 13 bases. The CDR3, as DNA: TGTGCCACCAGGCGTGGGCCCACAGATACGCAGTATTTT. Translating it yields CATRRGPTDTQYF.

This chain joins TRBV9 and TRBJ1-3, with D possibly TRBD1 on 6 matching bases. CDR3 size: 15 residues. CDR1 and CDR2 from the germline V gene are SGDLS and YYNGEE. V was pared by 4 bases and J by 0 bases, with 11 bases between. The CDR3 sequence: CASSPGDSSGNTIYF. The DNA of the CDR3 is TGTGCCAGCAGCCCAGGGGATAGCTCTGGAAACACCATATATTTT.

This chain links TRBV15 with TRBJ2-1; D ambiguous. This CDR3 comprises 15 residues. V gave up 1 base and J gave up 3 bases, with 10 bases separating them. CDR1 LNHNV and CDR2 YYDKDF come from the germline V gene (reference sequence). DNA of the CDR3: TGTGCCACCAGCAGAGCTGGCGGTTTCTACAATGAGCAGTTCTTC. This encodes CATSRAGGFYNEQFF.

The chain employs TRBV11-2 and TRBJ2-5; 14 bases fit TRBD2. Germline assignment: CDR1 SGHAT and CDR2 FQNNGV. This CDR3 is 15 amino acids long. V was clipped by 4 bases and J by 4 bases; unmatched bases: 2. CDR3 DNA sequence: TGTGCCAGCAGCTCGACTAGCGGGAGGGCAGAGACCCAGTACTTC. It encodes CASSSTSGRAETQYF.

There are many counts of this clone. V is TRBV21-1 and J is TRBJ2-7; the table's D gene call, TRBD1, was not cross checked with the DNA. TRBV21-1 corresponds to a pseudogene. This CDR3 has 15 residues. CDR3 region: CASLTMRDRTYEQYF. The CDR3 bases are TGTGCCAGCCTTACGATGAGGGACAGGACCTACGAGCAGTACTTC.

The chain employs TRBV29-1 and TRBJ1-1, with no clear D. Between the trimmed V and J ends, which lost 7 bases and 4 bases, there was a span of 13 bases. CDR3 length: 12 amino acids. The V gene's germline CDR1 is SQVTM and CDR2 ANQGSEA. The CDR3 nucleotides read TGCAGCGCAGAAAGAGGTAGCACTGAAGCTTTCTTT. This codes for CSAERGSTEAFF.

This clone was seen only once. V gene TRBV5-1 combines with J gene TRBJ2-1, with a weak D call TRBD1 (6 bases). Trimming removed 0 bases from V and 4 bases from J, with 11 bases in between. This CDR3 contains 15 residues. CDR1 is SGHRS and CDR2 is YFSETQ in the germline V gene. CDR3 nucleotide sequence: TGCGCCAGCAGCTTGGCCGGGACAAATTACAATGAGCAGTTCTTC. Protein: CASSLAGTNYNEQFF.

This sequence joins TRBV6-1 and TRBJ2-3; 9 bases agree with TRBD2. J lost 6 bases, V lost 3 bases, and 10 bases had no gene match. The V gene's germline CDR1 is MNHNS and CDR2 SASEGT. The CDR3 sequence is 16 residues long. CDR3 in DNA: TGTGCCAGCAGTGAGGCGCCTAGCGGGGTCCTGGATACGCAGTATTTT. Translated: CASSEAPSGVLDTQYF.